The source of this TCR beta chain is a study of blood T cell repertoires in COVID-19. Study context: Spain, Italy and the United States supplied samples that represented acute and convalescent COVID-19. In each case, the material was cDNA or gDNA derived from T cells, B-cell-depleted T cells, or PBMCs.

Per the original data handling: Amplification of reference gene primers was used by the study to estimate nucleated cell counts. Generated by immunoSEQ multiplex PCR, the TCRdb table keeps only in-frame clones and is missing some. That table is the source of V, J and clone size, and D and trimming were worked out from the DNA. Here the sample spans roughly 120,000 clones, 60% to 85% being singletons. This CDR3 has 15 residues. CDR1 is SGHTA and CDR2 is FQGNSA in the germline V gene. V lost 6 bases, J lost 0 bases, and 15 bases lay in between. The chain couples TRBV7-2 to TRBJ2-7; possibly TRBD2 for D (5 bases). Sample: peripheral blood. This receptor was taken from a human donor with acute or convalescent COVID-19. The donor label of this sample is uncertain. CDR3 DNA: TGTGCCAGCAGGCGATCGTTACTAGACTCCTACGAGCAGTACTTC. This gives the protein CASRRSLLDSYEQYF.